A selection of T cell receptor beta chains follows, all from one sample in a study of cytomegalovirus exposure and HLA in healthy donors. Generated by immunoSEQ multiplex PCR, the TCRdb table keeps only in-frame clones and is missing some. In all, the sample yields some 120,000 clones. The sequencing input was PBMCs. These receptors all stem from a man between 25 and 39 years old in good health and CMV-seronegative. Each CDR3 is given with its conserved first and last residue. A D gene is named only where the DNA matches it firmly.

J gene: TRBJ2-1
V gene: TRBV7-9
D gene: .
CDR3 DNA: TGTGCCAGCAGCTTAGCGGCAGGGGATGAACTAGAGGCCTACAATGAGCAGTTCTTC
CDR3 protein: CASSLAAGDELEAYNEQFF

J gene: TRBJ2-1
V gene: TRBV5-4
D gene: TRBD2
CDR3 DNA: TGTGCCAGCAGCGCGTGGACTAGCGGGACCCTGTGGGATGAGCAGTTCTTC
CDR3 protein: CASSAWTSGTLWDEQFF

J gene: TRBJ1-2
V gene: TRBV7-8
D gene: .
CDR3 DNA: TGTGCCAGCAGCCTGATCAGGGGCTATGGCTACACCTTC
CDR3 protein: CASSLIRGYGYTF

J gene: TRBJ1-2
V gene: TRBV7-9
D gene: TRBD1
CDR3 DNA: TGTGCCAGCAGTCTCGATATCCGACAGGGGCCTGATGGCTACACCTTC
CDR3 protein: CASSLDIRQGPDGYTF

J gene: TRBJ2-6
V gene: TRBV5-1
D gene: .
CDR3 DNA: TGCGCCAGCAGCTTTGGCCTGGCTCCTGCTTTCTCTGGGGCCAACGTCCTGACTTTC
CDR3 protein: CASSFGLAPAFSGANVLTF

J gene: TRBJ2-4
V gene: TRBV7-2
D gene: TRBD1
CDR3 DNA: TGTGCCAGCAGCCGGACAGGCTCGGCCAAAAACATTCAGTACTTC
CDR3 protein: CASSRTGSAKNIQYF

J gene: TRBJ2-7
V gene: TRBV4-1
D gene: .
CDR3 DNA: TGCGCCAGCAGCCAAGAGGGACTTTCCTACGAGCAGTACTTC
CDR3 protein: CASSQEGLSYEQYF

J gene: TRBJ1-2
V gene: TRBV7-6
D gene: .
CDR3 DNA: TGTGCCAGCAGCTTAGGGACATTCTATGGCTACACCTTC
CDR3 protein: CASSLGTFYGYTF

J gene: TRBJ1-1
V gene: TRBV27
D gene: .
CDR3 DNA: TGTGCCAGCAGTTCTCGGACGGGGAGGAGGGACACTGAAGCTTTCTTT
CDR3 protein: CASSSRTGRRDTEAFF

J gene: TRBJ1-1
V gene: TRBV9
D gene: TRBD1
CDR3 DNA: TGTGCCAGCAGCGTAGAGGGGACAGTCAACACTGAAGCTTTCTTT
CDR3 protein: CASSVEGTVNTEAFF

J gene: TRBJ2-7
V gene: TRBV27
D gene: TRBD2
CDR3 DNA: TGTGCCAGCAGTTCGGGACTAGCGGGACCGGTATCATTGGACGAGCAGTACTTC
CDR3 protein: CASSSGLAGPVSLDEQYF

J gene: TRBJ2-1
V gene: TRBV29-1
D gene: TRBD2
CDR3 DNA: TGCAGCATTAGGACTAGTATCGGCAATGAGCAGTTCTTC
CDR3 protein: CSIRTSIGNEQFF

J gene: TRBJ2-3
V gene: TRBV28
D gene: TRBD2
CDR3 DNA: TGTGCCAGCAGGTTTGCACGGACTAGCGGGAGGTTCACAGATACGCAGTATTTT
CDR3 protein: CASRFARTSGRFTDTQYF

J gene: TRBJ2-5
V gene: TRBV5-4
D gene: .
CDR3 DNA: TGTGCCAGCAGCTTGCTAGGCGGGAAAGAGACCCAGTACTTC
CDR3 protein: CASSLLGGKETQYF

J gene: TRBJ1-2
V gene: TRBV29-1
D gene: TRBD1
CDR3 DNA: TGCAGCGCGTCGGACAGGCCAGGCTATGGCTACACCTTC
CDR3 protein: CSASDRPGYGYTF

J gene: TRBJ2-6
V gene: TRBV6-5
D gene: .
CDR3 DNA: TGTGCCAGCCGCTGGGGAGGTACTGGGGCCAACGTCCTGACTTTC
CDR3 protein: CASRWGGTGANVLTF

J gene: TRBJ1-2
V gene: TRBV6-5
D gene: .
CDR3 DNA: TGTGCCAGCAGTTACCCTACAGGGTTTGGCAACTATGGCTACACCTTC
CDR3 protein: CASSYPTGFGNYGYTF

J gene: TRBJ2-7
V gene: TRBV25-1
D gene: TRBD2
CDR3 DNA: TGTGCCAGCCAAATAGCGGGAGCCTACGAGCAGTACTTC
CDR3 protein: CASQIAGAYEQYF

J gene: TRBJ2-1
V gene: TRBV5-1
D gene: .
CDR3 DNA: TGCGCCAGCAGCCCGGGACTGGGCGTGGAGCAGTTCTTC
CDR3 protein: CASSPGLGVEQFF

J gene: TRBJ1-2
V gene: TRBV5-4
D gene: .
CDR3 DNA: TGTGCCAGCATGCCGGGACTCATAAACTATGGCTACACCTTC
CDR3 protein: CASMPGLINYGYTF

J gene: TRBJ2-7
V gene: TRBV11-2
D gene: TRBD2
CDR3 DNA: TGTGCCAGCAGCGCTAACGGGAGGGACTACGAGCAGTACTTC
CDR3 protein: CASSANGRDYEQYF

J gene: TRBJ2-7
V gene: TRBV27
D gene: .
CDR3 DNA: TGTGCCAGCGGCGAATGGACAGCCTACGAGCAGTACTTC
CDR3 protein: CASGEWTAYEQYF

J gene: TRBJ2-3
V gene: TRBV27
D gene: .
CDR3 DNA: TGTGCCAGCAGGGGAGAGGGCACAGATACGCAGTATTTT
CDR3 protein: CASRGEGTDTQYF

J gene: TRBJ2-3
V gene: TRBV18
D gene: TRBD1
CDR3 DNA: TGTGCCAGCTCCGGGGACAGGTCGACAGATACGCAGTATTTT
CDR3 protein: CASSGDRSTDTQYF

J gene: TRBJ2-7
V gene: TRBV6-5
D gene: .
CDR3 DNA: TGTGCCAGCACCCCCCCCGGGGGATACGAGCAGTACTTC
CDR3 protein: CASTPPGGYEQYF

J gene: TRBJ1-2
V gene: TRBV7-2
D gene: TRBD1
CDR3 DNA: TGTGCCAGCAGCCTACAGGGGTACTATGGCTACACCTTC
CDR3 protein: CASSLQGYYGYTF

J gene: TRBJ1-2
V gene: TRBV7-8
D gene: TRBD1
CDR3 DNA: TGTGCCAGCAGCTTAACCGAAAGGACAGGCGGCTACACCTTC
CDR3 protein: CASSLTERTGGYTF

J gene: TRBJ2-1
V gene: TRBV7-3
D gene: .
CDR3 DNA: TGTGCCAGCAGCTCCTACGGGGAGGTCTACAATGAGCAGTTCTTC
CDR3 protein: CASSSYGEVYNEQFF

J gene: TRBJ1-2
V gene: TRBV5-4
D gene: TRBD1
CDR3 DNA: TGTGCCAGCAGCTTTACAGGGGGAAGTGGCTACACCTTC
CDR3 protein: CASSFTGGSGYTF

J gene: TRBJ1-2
V gene: TRBV10-3
D gene: .
CDR3 DNA: TGTGCCATCAAAGGGTCGGGCAGGGCTAACTATGGCTACACCTTC
CDR3 protein: CAIKGSGRANYGYTF

J gene: TRBJ1-1
V gene: TRBV6-5
D gene: TRBD1
CDR3 DNA: TGTGCCAGCAGATACCGACAGGGGACAAAGGAAGCTTTCTTT
CDR3 protein: CASRYRQGTKEAFF

J gene: TRBJ2-2
V gene: TRBV7-8
D gene: .
CDR3 DNA: TGTGCCAGCAGCTTAGTTCGCGGACGGGGGAACACCGGGGAGCTGTTTTTT
CDR3 protein: CASSLVRGRGNTGELFF

J gene: TRBJ2-6
V gene: TRBV9
D gene: .
CDR3 DNA: TGTGCCAGCAGCGATTCAGGCACTGGGGCCAACGTCCTGACTTTC
CDR3 protein: CASSDSGTGANVLTF

J gene: TRBJ2-1
V gene: TRBV28
D gene: .
CDR3 DNA: TGTGCCAGCTGGACTCCTGAGAATGAGCAGTTCTTC
CDR3 protein: CASWTPENEQFF

J gene: TRBJ2-1
V gene: TRBV2
D gene: TRBD2
CDR3 DNA: TGTGCCAGCAGGGCTGAACTAGCGGGAGGCAATGAGCAGTTCTTC
CDR3 protein: CASRAELAGGNEQFF

J gene: TRBJ2-1
V gene: TRBV28
D gene: .
CDR3 DNA: TGTGCCAGCAGTTCCCCCCGGGGAGCGACTACACCAGCGGAGTTCTTC
CDR3 protein: CASSSPRGATTPAEFF

J gene: TRBJ2-1
V gene: TRBV2
D gene: .
CDR3 DNA: TGTGCCAGCACCAGGACTTCCAATGAGCAGTTCTTC
CDR3 protein: CASTRTSNEQFF